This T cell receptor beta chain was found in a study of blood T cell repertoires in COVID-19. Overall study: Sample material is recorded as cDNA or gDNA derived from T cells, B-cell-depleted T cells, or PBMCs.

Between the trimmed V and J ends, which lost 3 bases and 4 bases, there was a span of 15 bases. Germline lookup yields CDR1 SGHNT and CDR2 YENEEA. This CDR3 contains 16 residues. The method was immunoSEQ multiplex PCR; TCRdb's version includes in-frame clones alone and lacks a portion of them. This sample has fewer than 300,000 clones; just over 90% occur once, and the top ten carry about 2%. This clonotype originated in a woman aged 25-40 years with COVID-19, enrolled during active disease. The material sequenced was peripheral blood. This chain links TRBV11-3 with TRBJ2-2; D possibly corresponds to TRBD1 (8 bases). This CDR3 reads CASSFGGTGFTGELFF. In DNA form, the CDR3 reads TGTGCCAGCAGCTTCGGGGGGACAGGTTTCACCGGGGAGCTGTTTTTT. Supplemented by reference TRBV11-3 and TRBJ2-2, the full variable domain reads EAGVVQSPRYKIIEKKQPVAFWCNPISGHNTLYWYLQNLGQGPELLIRYENEEAVDDSQLPKDRFSAERLKGVDSTLKIQPAELGDSAVYLCASSFGGTGFTGELFFGEGSRLTVL.